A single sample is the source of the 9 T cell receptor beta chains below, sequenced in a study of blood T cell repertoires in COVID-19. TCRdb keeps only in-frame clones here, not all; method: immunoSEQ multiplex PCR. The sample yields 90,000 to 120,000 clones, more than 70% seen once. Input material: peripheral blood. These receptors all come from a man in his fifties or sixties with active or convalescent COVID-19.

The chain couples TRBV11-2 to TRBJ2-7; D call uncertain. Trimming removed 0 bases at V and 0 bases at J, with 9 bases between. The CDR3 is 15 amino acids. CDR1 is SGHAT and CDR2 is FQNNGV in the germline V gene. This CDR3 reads CASSLELTSSYEQYF. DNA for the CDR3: TGTGCCAGCAGCTTAGAGTTAACCAGCTCCTACGAGCAGTACTTC.

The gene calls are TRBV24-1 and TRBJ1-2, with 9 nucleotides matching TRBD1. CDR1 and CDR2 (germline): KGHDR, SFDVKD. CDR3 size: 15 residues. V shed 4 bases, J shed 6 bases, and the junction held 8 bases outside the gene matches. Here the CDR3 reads CATSETGQGRDGYTF. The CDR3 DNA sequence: TGTGCCACCAGTGAAACTGGACAGGGGAGGGATGGCTACACCTTC.

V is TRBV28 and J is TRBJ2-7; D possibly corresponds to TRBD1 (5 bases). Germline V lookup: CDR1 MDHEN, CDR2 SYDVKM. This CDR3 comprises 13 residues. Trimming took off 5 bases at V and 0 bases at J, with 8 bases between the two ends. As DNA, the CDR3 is TGTGCCAGCAGTCCCGACAGCTCCTACGAGCAGTACTTC. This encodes CASSPDSSYEQYF.

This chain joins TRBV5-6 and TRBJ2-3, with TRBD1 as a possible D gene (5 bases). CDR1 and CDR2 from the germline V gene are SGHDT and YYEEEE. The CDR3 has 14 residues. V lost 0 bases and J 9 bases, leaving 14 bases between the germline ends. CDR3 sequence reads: CASSLVQGLGTQYF. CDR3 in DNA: TGTGCCAGCAGCTTGGTTCAGGGTTTAGGAACGCAGTATTTT.

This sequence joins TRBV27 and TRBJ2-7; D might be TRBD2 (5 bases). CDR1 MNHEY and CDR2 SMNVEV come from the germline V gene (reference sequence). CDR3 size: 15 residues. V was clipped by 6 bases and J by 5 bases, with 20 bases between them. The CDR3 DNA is TGTGCCAGCAGCTCCATATCCGGGATGGGTAACGAGCAGTACTTC. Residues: CASSSISGMGNEQYF.

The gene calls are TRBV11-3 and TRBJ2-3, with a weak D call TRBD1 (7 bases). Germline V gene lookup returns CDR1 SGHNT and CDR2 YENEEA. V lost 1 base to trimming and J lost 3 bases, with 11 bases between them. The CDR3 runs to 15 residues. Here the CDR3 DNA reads TGTGCCAGCAGCTTAGGCTCAGGGGGGACAGATACGCAGTATTTT. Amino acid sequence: CASSLGSGGTDTQYF.

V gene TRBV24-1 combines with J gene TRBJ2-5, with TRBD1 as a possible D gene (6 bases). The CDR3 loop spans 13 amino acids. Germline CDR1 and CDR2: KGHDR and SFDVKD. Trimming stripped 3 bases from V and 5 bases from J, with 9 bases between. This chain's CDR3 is CATSDRGKETQYF. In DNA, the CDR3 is TGTGCCACCAGTGATAGGGGGAAGGAGACCCAGTACTTC.

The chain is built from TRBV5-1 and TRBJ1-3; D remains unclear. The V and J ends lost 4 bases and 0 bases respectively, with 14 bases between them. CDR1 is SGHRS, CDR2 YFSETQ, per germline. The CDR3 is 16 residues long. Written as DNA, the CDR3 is TGCGCCAGCAGCCGGGAGTCCGCGCGCTCTGGAAACACCATATATTTT. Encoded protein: CASSRESARSGNTIYF.

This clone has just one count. The CDR3 sequence is CASSPPTGDTQYF. The CDR3 DNA follows: TGTGCCAGCAGCCCCCCGACGGGAGATACGCAGTATTTT. The J gene is TRBJ2-3, the V gene TRBV11-3, with D unclear. Germline CDR1 is SGHNT and CDR2 is YENEEA. Trimming cost V 5 bases and J 5 bases, with 11 bases left between them. This CDR3 is built from 13 residues.